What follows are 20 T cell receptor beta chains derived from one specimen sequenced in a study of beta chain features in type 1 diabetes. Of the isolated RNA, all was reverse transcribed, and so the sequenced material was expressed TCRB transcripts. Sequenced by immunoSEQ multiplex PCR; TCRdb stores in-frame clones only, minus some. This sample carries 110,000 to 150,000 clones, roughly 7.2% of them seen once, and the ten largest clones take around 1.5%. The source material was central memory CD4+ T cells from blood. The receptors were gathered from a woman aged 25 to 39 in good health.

CDR3 in DNA: TGTGCCAGCAGTTCCACACCGTCCTACGAGCAGTACTTC. Translated: CASSSTPSYEQYF. The gene calls are TRBV6-5 and TRBJ2-7, with D hard to call. The ends were cut back, 4 bases at V and 1 base at J, with 8 bases in the middle. Germline V gene lookup returns CDR1 MNHEY and CDR2 SVGAGI. The CDR3 is made up of 13 amino acids.

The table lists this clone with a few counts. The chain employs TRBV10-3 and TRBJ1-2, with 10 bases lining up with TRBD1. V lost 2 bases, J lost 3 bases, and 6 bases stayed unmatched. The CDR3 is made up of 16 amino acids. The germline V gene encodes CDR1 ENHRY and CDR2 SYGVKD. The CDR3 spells CAISERGQGSHYGYTF. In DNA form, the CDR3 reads TGTGCCATCAGTGAGCGGGGACAGGGGTCCCACTATGGCTACACCTTC.

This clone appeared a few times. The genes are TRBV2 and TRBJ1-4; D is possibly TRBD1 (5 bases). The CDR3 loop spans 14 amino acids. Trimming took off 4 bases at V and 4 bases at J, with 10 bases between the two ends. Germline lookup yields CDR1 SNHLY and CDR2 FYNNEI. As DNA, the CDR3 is TGTGCCAGCAGTGGATCAGGGTATAATGAAAAACTGTTTTTT. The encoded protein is CASSGSGYNEKLFF.

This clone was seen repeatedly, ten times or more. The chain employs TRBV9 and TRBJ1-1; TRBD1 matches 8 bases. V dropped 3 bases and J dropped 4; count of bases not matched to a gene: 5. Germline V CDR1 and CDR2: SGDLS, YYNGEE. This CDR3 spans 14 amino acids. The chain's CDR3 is CASSGQGKITEAFF. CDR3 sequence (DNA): TGTGCCAGCAGCGGACAGGGGAAGATCACTGAAGCTTTCTTT.

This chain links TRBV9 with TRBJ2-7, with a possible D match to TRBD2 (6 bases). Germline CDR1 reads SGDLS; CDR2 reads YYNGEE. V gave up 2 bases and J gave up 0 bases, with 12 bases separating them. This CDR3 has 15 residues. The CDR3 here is CASSVGIADSYEQYF. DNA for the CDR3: TGTGCCAGCAGCGTCGGTATAGCGGACTCCTACGAGCAGTACTTC.

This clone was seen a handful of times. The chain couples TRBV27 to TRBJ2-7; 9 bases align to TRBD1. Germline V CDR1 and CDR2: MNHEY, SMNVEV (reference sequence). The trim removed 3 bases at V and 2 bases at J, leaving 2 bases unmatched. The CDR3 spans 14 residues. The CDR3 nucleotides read TGTGCCAGCAGTTTGGGACAGGGTCCCTACGAGCAGTACTTC. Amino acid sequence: CASSLGQGPYEQYF.

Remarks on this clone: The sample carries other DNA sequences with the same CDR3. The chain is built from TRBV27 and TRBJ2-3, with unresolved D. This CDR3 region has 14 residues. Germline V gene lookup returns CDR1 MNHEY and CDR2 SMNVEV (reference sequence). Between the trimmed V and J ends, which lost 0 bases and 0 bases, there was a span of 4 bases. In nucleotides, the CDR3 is TGTGCCAGCAGTTTATCCTCTAGCACAGATACGCAGTATTTT. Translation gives CASSLSSSTDTQYF.

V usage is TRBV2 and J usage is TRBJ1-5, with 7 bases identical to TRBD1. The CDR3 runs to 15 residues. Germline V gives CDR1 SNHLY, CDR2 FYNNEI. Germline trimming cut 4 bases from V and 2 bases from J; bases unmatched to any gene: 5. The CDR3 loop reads CASSADQGGNQPQHF. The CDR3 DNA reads TGTGCCAGCAGTGCCGACCAGGGGGGCAATCAGCCCCAGCATTTT.

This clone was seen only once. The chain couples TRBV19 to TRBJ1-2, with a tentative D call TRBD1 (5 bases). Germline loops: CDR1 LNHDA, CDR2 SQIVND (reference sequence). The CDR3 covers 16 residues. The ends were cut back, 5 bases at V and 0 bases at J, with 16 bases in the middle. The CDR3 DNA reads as TGTGCCAGTAGTGCTCCGACAGATTCTCCTAACTATGGCTACACCTTC. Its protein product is CASSAPTDSPNYGYTF.

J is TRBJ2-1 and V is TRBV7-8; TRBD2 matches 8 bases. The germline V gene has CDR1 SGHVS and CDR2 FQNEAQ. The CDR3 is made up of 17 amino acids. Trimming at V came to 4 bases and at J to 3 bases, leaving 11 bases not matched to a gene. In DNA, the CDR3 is TGTGCCAGCAGCTACAACCCTCCGGGACTAGACTACAATGAGCAGTTCTTC. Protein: CASSYNPPGLDYNEQFF.

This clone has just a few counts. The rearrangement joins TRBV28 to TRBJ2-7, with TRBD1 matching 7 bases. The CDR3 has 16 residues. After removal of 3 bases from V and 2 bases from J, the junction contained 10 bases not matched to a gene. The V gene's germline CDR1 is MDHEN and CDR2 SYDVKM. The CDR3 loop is CASSFQGQRATYEQYF. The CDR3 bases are TGTGCCAGCAGTTTCCAGGGACAGAGGGCGACCTACGAGCAGTACTTC.

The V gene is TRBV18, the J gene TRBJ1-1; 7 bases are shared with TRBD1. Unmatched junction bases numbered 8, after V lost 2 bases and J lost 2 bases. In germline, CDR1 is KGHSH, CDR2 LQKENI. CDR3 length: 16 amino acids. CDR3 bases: TGTGCCAGCTCACCAACAGGGGTCAAGGGAAACACTGAAGCTTTCTTT. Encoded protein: CASSPTGVKGNTEAFF.

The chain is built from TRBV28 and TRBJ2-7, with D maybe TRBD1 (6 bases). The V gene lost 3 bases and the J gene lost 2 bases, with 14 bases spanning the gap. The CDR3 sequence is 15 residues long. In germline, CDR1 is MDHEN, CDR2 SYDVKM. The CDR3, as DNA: TGTGCCAGCAGTTTGCCTCAGGGGATTACCTACGAGCAGTACTTC. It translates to CASSLPQGITYEQYF.

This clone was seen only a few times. CDR3 residues: CASTLNQGTEAFF. The CDR3 DNA sequence: TGTGCCAGCACCCTGAATCAGGGAACTGAAGCTTTCTTT. The chain recombines TRBV28 with TRBJ1-1, with D possibly TRBD1 on 5 matching bases. The length of the CDR3 is 13 residues. The ends were cut back, 7 bases at V and 5 bases at J, with 14 bases in the middle. The V gene's germline CDR1 is MDHEN and CDR2 SYDVKM.

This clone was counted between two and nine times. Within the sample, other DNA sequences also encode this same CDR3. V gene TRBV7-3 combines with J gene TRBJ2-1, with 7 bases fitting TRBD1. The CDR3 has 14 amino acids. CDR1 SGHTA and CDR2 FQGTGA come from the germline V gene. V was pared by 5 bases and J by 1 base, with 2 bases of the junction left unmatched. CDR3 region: CASSLGQSYNEQFF. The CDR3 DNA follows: TGTGCCAGCAGCCTGGGACAGTCCTACAATGAGCAGTTCTTC. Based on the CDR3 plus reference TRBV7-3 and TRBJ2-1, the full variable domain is GAGVSQTPSNKVTEKGKYVELRCDPISGHTALYWYRQSLGQGPEFLIYFQGTGAADDSGLPNDRFFAVRPEGSVSTLKIQRTERGDSAVYLCASSLGQSYNEQFFGPGTRLTVL.

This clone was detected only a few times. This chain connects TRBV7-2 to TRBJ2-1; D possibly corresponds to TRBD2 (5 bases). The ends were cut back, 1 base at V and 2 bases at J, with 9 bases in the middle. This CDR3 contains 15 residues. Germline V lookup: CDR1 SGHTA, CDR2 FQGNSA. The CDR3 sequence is CASSLDAEAYNEQFF. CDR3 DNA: TGTGCCAGCAGCTTAGATGCGGAGGCCTACAATGAGCAGTTCTTC.

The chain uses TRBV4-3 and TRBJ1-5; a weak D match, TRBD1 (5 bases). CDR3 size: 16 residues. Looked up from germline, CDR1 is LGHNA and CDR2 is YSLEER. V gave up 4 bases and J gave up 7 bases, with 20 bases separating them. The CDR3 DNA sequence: TGCGCCAGCAGCCTCAATAGCGGGATCCGGGACCAGCCCCAGCATTTT. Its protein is CASSLNSGIRDQPQHF.

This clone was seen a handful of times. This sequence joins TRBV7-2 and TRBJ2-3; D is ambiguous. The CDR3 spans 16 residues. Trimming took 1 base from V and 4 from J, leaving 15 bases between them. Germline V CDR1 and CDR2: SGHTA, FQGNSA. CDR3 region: CASSLGPETYSDTQYF. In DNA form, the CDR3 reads TGTGCCAGCAGCTTAGGTCCGGAGACCTATTCAGATACGCAGTATTTT.

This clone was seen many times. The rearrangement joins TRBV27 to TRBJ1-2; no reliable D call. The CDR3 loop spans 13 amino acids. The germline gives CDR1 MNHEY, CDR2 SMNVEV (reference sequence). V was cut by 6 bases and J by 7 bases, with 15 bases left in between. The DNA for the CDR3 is TGTGCCAGCAGACTTGTCAATGCGGGTGGCTACACCTTC. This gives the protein CASRLVNAGGYTF.

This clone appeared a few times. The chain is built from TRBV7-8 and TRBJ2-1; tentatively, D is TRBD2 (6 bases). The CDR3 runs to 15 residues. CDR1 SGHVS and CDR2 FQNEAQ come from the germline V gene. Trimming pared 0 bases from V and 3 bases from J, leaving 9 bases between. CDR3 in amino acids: CASSLAGLNYNEQFF. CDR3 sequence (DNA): TGTGCCAGCAGCTTAGCGGGACTCAACTACAATGAGCAGTTCTTC.